A single sample gave rise to the 28 T cell receptor beta chains below, sequenced in a study of shared clonotypes between healthy human individuals. Profiling relied on immunoSEQ multiplex PCR, and the TCRdb table lists in-frame clones only, not all of them. Of roughly 500,000 clones listed, about 76% are singletons. The specimen sequenced was PBMCs. The receptor set was obtained from a woman in her thirties or forties in good health. Some clones in this sample may be carry-over from other donors' samples.

The chain links TRBV9 to TRBJ2-3; TRBD1 or TRBD2 may be the D gene (6 bases each). The CDR3 length is 16 residues. V gave up 5 bases and J gave up 0 bases, with 16 bases separating them. Per the germline V gene, CDR1 is SGDLS and CDR2 is YYNGEE. This CDR3 reads CASSFLRGASTDTQYF. CDR3 nucleotide sequence: TGTGCCAGCAGTTTCTTAAGGGGGGCTAGCACAGATACGCAGTATTTT.

This rearrangement joins TRBV5-1 to TRBJ2-1; tentative D call: TRBD2 (6 bases). The CDR3 is made up of 14 amino acids. Between the trimmed V and J ends, which lost 7 bases and 2 bases, there was a span of 13 bases. Germline CDR1 is SGHRS and CDR2 is YFSETQ. The CDR3 sequence is CASRNGSTYNEQFF. The CDR3 DNA sequence: TGCGCCAGCCGGAACGGGAGTACCTACAATGAGCAGTTCTTC.

The chain links TRBV7-2 to TRBJ1-1; 9 nucleotides align to TRBD1. The CDR3 runs 14 residues. CDR1 and CDR2 from the germline V gene are SGHTA and FQGNSA. Trimming removed 2 bases from V and 5 bases from J; junction bases left unmatched: 3. CDR3 loop: CASSLRQGETEAFF. CDR3 bases: TGTGCCAGCAGCTTAAGACAGGGGGAAACTGAAGCTTTCTTT.

The sample holds one count of this clone. The chain links TRBV6-1 to TRBJ2-2, with D unresolved. In germline, CDR1 is MNHNS, CDR2 SASEGT. V was pared by 1 base and J by 7 bases, with 13 bases between. The CDR3 totals 15 residues. The CDR3 sequence: CASSEGFRGGGELFF. CDR3 nucleotides: TGTGCCAGCAGTGAAGGCTTTAGAGGCGGCGGGGAGCTGTTTTTT.

The chain recombines TRBV28 with TRBJ2-3; the match to TRBD2 covers 8 bases. The CDR3 runs 18 residues. Germline trimming cut 3 bases from V and 6 bases from J; bases unmatched to any gene: 17. The germline V gene has CDR1 MDHEN and CDR2 SYDVKM. CDR3 in DNA: TGTGCCAGCAGTTTCAACCCCGCCGGGACTAGGGGGGCGGATACGCAGTATTTT. Amino acids: CASSFNPAGTRGADTQYF. The full variable domain, completed using reference TRBV28 and TRBJ2-3, is DVKVTQSSRYLVKRTGEKVFLECVQDMDHENMFWYRQDPGLGLRLIYFSYDVKMKEKGDIPEGYSVSREKKERFSLILESASTNQTSMYLCASSFNPAGTRGADTQYFGPGTRLTVL.

The chain employs TRBV2 and TRBJ2-5; TRBD1 or TRBD2 may be the D gene (5 bases each). The ends were cut back, 7 bases at V and 5 bases at J, with 20 bases in the middle. Germline lookup yields CDR1 SNHLY and CDR2 FYNNEI. The CDR3 has 15 amino acids. Here the CDR3 reads CASTPVTGPGETQYF. CDR3 nucleotides: TGTGCCAGCACGCCCGTTACGGGGCCGGGGGAGACCCAGTACTTC.

The J gene is TRBJ2-1, the V gene TRBV19; no definite D call. The CDR3 has 14 residues. Trimming pared 8 bases from V and 4 bases from J, leaving 15 bases between. Per germline, CDR1 LNHDA and CDR2 SQIVND (reference sequence). The CDR3 region is CASFWSRHYNEQFF. CDR3 bases: TGTGCCAGTTTTTGGTCACGGCATTACAATGAGCAGTTCTTC.

J is TRBJ2-7 and V is TRBV7-9, with TRBD2 matching over 12 bases. Germline CDR1 reads SEHNR; CDR2 reads FQNEAQ (reference sequence). The V segment lost 2 bases and the J segment 4 bases; nucleotides outside the gene matches: 3. The CDR3 runs to 15 residues. CDR3 loop: CASSLRLAGGYEQYF. Written as DNA, the CDR3 is TGTGCCAGCAGCTTAAGGCTAGCGGGAGGGTACGAGCAGTACTTC. Using reference TRBV7-9 and TRBJ2-7 for the parts outside the CDR3, the full variable domain is DTGVSQNPRHKITKRGQNVTFRCDPISEHNRLYWYRQTLGQGPEFLTYFQNEAQLEKSRLLSDRFSAERPKGSFSTLEIQRTEQGDSAMYLCASSLRLAGGYEQYFGPGTRLTVT.

This sequence joins TRBV5-6 and TRBJ2-3; no definite D call. Germline V gives CDR1 SGHDT, CDR2 YYEEEE. This CDR3 region has 12 residues. With 6 bases removed from V and 0 bases from J, the gap between germline ends came to 5 bases. The DNA for the CDR3 is TGTGCCAGCACCCAAAGCACAGATACGCAGTATTTT. It codes for CASTQSTDTQYF.

This chain connects TRBV28 to TRBJ1-3, with D possibly being TRBD1 (6 bases). V lost 2 bases and J 4 bases, leaving 6 bases between the germline ends. The germline V gene has CDR1 MDHEN and CDR2 SYDVKM. This CDR3 is built from 13 residues. CDR3 amino acids: CASSLGQGNTIYF. The CDR3 DNA reads as TGTGCCAGCAGTTTAGGACAGGGAAACACCATATATTTT.

The V call is TRBV2, the J call TRBJ2-1, with TRBD2 identical over 11 bases. V lost 4 bases to trimming and J lost 4 bases; unmatched junction nucleotides: 9. In germline, CDR1 is SNHLY, CDR2 FYNNEI. This CDR3 contains 17 residues. The CDR3 spells CASSASLLAGVYNEQFF. The CDR3 nucleotides read TGTGCCAGCAGTGCTAGCCTACTAGCGGGAGTTTACAATGAGCAGTTCTTC.

The chain combines TRBV5-4 with TRBJ2-2, with 8 bases fitting TRBD2. CDR1 SGHNT and CDR2 YYREEE come from the germline V gene (reference sequence). J lost 2 bases, V lost 4 bases, and 7 bases had no gene match. There are 16 residues in the CDR3. CDR3 nucleotides: TGTGCCAGCAGCCCGGGAGGGAACATCAACACCGGGGAGCTGTTTTTT. Translated, it gives CASSPGGNINTGELFF.

In its sample, this clone was seen a few times. J is TRBJ2-3 and V is TRBV9, with D unresolved. V was pared by 0 bases and J by 5 bases, with 7 bases between. The CDR3 runs 13 residues. The germline V gene encodes CDR1 SGDLS and CDR2 YYNGEE. The CDR3 DNA reads as TGTGCCAGCAGCGTAGGCTGGGGAGATACGCAGTATTTT. The encoded protein is CASSVGWGDTQYF.

J is TRBJ2-2 and V is TRBV2; D unresolved. Germline V CDR1 and CDR2: SNHLY, FYNNEI. This CDR3 contains 15 residues. The ends were cut back, 4 bases at V and 6 bases at J, with 15 bases in the middle. In DNA, the CDR3 is TGTGCCAGCAGTGTCGTCCGGAGCGTGGCCGGGGAGCTGTTTTTT. It yields the protein CASSVVRSVAGELFF.

Concerning this clone: The identical CDR3 is also encoded by other nucleotide sequences in the sample. This chain links TRBV5-1 with TRBJ1-1, with 7 bases that match TRBD1. The CDR3 loop spans 14 amino acids. From germline, CDR1 is SGHRS and CDR2 YFSETQ. After removal of 0 bases from V and 4 bases from J, the junction contained 3 bases not matched to a gene. CDR3 DNA sequence: TGCGCCAGCAGCTTGGTAGGGGGCGGCACTGAAGCTTTCTTT. Translated, it gives CASSLVGGGTEAFF.

The V and J genes are TRBV30 and TRBJ2-7; a weak D match, TRBD1 (5 bases). V was clipped by 2 bases and J by 2 bases, with 10 bases between them. The CDR3 is 13 residues long. CDR1 and CDR2 from the germline V gene are GTSNPN and SVGIG (reference sequence). CDR3 sequence reads: CAWSSGPTYEQYF. The CDR3, as DNA: TGTGCCTGGAGTTCAGGGCCGACCTACGAGCAGTACTTC.

Only one count was recorded for this clone. The chain employs TRBV7-9 and TRBJ1-1; TRBD1 aligns across 8 bases. Germline-derived CDR1 and CDR2 are SEHNR and FQNEAQ (reference sequence). Germline trimming cut 2 bases from V and 6 bases from J; bases unmatched to any gene: 5. The CDR3 length is 14 residues. CDR3 region: CASSLNRGTSEAFF. In nucleotides, the CDR3 is TGTGCCAGCAGCTTAAACAGGGGGACATCTGAAGCTTTCTTT. The full variable domain, with the rest looked up from reference TRBV7-9 and TRBJ1-1, is DTGVSQNPRHKITKRGQNVTFRCDPISEHNRLYWYRQTLGQGPEFLTYFQNEAQLEKSRLLSDRFSAERPKGSFSTLEIQRTEQGDSAMYLCASSLNRGTSEAFFGQGTRLTVV.

V and J are TRBV2 and TRBJ2-1; either TRBD1 or TRBD2 may supply D (7 bases each). The CDR3 spans 16 residues. Trimming shortened V by 8 bases and J by 3 bases, and 20 bases separated the two germline ends. Germline V gene lookup returns CDR1 SNHLY and CDR2 FYNNEI. CDR3 residues: CASAPPGGGGYNEQFF. Written as DNA, the CDR3 is TGTGCCAGCGCCCCCCCAGGGGGAGGGGGCTACAATGAGCAGTTCTTC.

J is TRBJ2-7 and V is TRBV7-2; TRBD2 agrees at 10 bases. This CDR3 contains 14 residues. The V gene end was trimmed by 4 bases and the J gene end by 2 bases; junction bases not matched to a gene: 2. Per germline, CDR1 SGHTA and CDR2 FQGNSA. Written as DNA, the CDR3 is TGTGCCAGCAGCTCTCTAGCGGGAGCCTACGAGCAGTACTTC. Translated: CASSSLAGAYEQYF.

Concerning this clone: This same CDR3 is encoded by further DNA sequences in the sample. This chain joins TRBV9 and TRBJ1-1; D is uncertain. CDR1 and CDR2 (germline): SGDLS, YYNGEE. V dropped 0 bases and J dropped 1 base, with 7 bases sitting between them. This CDR3 is built from 14 residues. CDR3 residues: CASSVGPENTEAFF. The CDR3 bases are TGTGCCAGCAGCGTAGGGCCGGAGAACACTGAAGCTTTCTTT.

The V call is TRBV10-2, the J call TRBJ1-1, with D unclear. The CDR3 loop spans 13 amino acids. Germline V gene data show CDR1 as WSHSY and CDR2 as SAAADI. V lost 7 bases to trimming and J lost 0 bases, with 9 bases between them. The CDR3 region is CASKDLLNTEAFF. For the CDR3, the DNA is TGCGCCAGCAAAGACCTCTTGAACACTGAAGCTTTCTTT.

This chain connects TRBV27 to TRBJ2-6, with 9 bases aligning to TRBD1. This CDR3 is built from 20 residues. Germline V CDR1 and CDR2: MNHEY, SMNVEV (reference sequence). Germline trimming cut 4 bases from V and 1 base from J; bases unmatched to any gene: 14. The CDR3 loop reads CASSSRVGGQGPSGANVLTF. The CDR3 coding sequence is TGTGCCAGCAGTTCAAGGGTCGGGGGACAGGGTCCGTCTGGGGCCAACGTCCTGACTTTC.

The J gene is TRBJ2-7, the V gene TRBV6-6, with TRBD1 as a possible D gene (6 bases). V gave up 6 bases and J gave up 4 bases, with 22 bases separating them. Germline V gene sequence: CDR1 MNHNY, CDR2 SVGAGI (reference sequence). The CDR3 contains 16 residues. The CDR3 DNA sequence: TGTGCCAGCAGCCCACCTCGAACAGGGACCCAGTACGAGCAGTACTTC. Translation: CASSPPRTGTQYEQYF.

V gene TRBV7-9 combines with J gene TRBJ1-1; D remains ambiguous. Germline values: CDR1 SEHNR, CDR2 FQNEAQ (reference sequence). V was clipped by 1 base and J by 4 bases, with 10 bases between them. This CDR3 contains 14 residues. The CDR3 DNA sequence: TGTGCCAGCAGCTTAGGGGTACCGGGCACTGAAGCTTTCTTT. Its protein is CASSLGVPGTEAFF.

This clone was counted only a few times. It differs at one base from a far larger clone, so likely a read error. V is TRBV30 and J is TRBJ2-7, with D unresolved. This CDR3 contains 13 residues. Per the germline V gene, CDR1 is GTSNPN and CDR2 is SVGIG (reference sequence). This CDR3 reads CAWSVSFESEQCF. As DNA, the CDR3 is TGTGCCTGGAGTGTGTCCTTCGAAAGCGAGCAGTGCTTC.

The chain carries TRBV5-1 and TRBJ2-5; D is unresolved. The germline V gene has CDR1 SGHRS and CDR2 YFSETQ. Trimming left V 9 bases short and J 1 base short, with 10 bases between. The CDR3 totals 12 residues. For the CDR3, the DNA is TGCGCCACCCGACACTCCCAAGAGACCCAGTACTTC. Protein: CATRHSQETQYF.

The chain has TRBV18 and TRBJ2-3, with D tentatively TRBD1 (6 bases). This CDR3 is built from 15 residues. Germline V gene data show CDR1 as KGHSH and CDR2 as LQKENI. V lost 1 base to trimming and J lost 6 bases, with 14 bases between them. The CDR3 nucleotides are TGTGCCAGCTCACCACGGTCCGGACAGCCCGATACGCAGTATTTT. Translated, it gives CASSPRSGQPDTQYF.

The rearrangement uses TRBV6-5 and TRBJ2-3, with D hard to call. There are 16 residues in the CDR3. Trimming pared 4 bases from V and 2 bases from J, leaving 16 bases between. Germline V gives CDR1 MNHEY, CDR2 SVGAGI. CDR3 sequence reads: CASSSRSNLITDTQYF. CDR3 coding DNA: TGTGCCAGCAGTTCTCGGTCCAACCTGATCACAGATACGCAGTATTTT.